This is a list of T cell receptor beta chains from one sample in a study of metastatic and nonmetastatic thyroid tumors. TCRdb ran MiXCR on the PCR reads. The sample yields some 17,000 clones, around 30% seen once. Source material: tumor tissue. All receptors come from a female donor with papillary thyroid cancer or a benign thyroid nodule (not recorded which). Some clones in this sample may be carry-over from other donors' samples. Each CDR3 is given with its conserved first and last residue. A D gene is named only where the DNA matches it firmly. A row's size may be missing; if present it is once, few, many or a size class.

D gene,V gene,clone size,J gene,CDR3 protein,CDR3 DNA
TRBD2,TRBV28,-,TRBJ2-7,CASCGSHLCEQYF,TGTGCCAGCTGCGGGAGCCACCTTTGTGAGCAGTACTTC
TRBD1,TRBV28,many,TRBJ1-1,CASSPGGTGGNTEAFF,TGTGCCAGCAGTCCCGGGGGGACAGGGGGGAACACTGAAGCTTTCTTT
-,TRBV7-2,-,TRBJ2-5,CASSLVGAMTGTQYF,TGTGCCAGCAGCTTAGTGGGCGCTATGACCGGGACCCAGTACTTC
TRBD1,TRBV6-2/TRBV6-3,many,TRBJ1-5,CASSYDVRQGLSNQPQHF,TGTGCCAGCAGTTACGACGTCCGACAGGGCCTTAGCAATCAGCCCCAGCATTTT
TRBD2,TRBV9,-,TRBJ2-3,CASSARSQGGLAGGTQYF,TGTGCCAGCAGCGCCCGATCGCAGGGGGGACTAGCGGGTGGTACGCAGTATTTT
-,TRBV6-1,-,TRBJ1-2,CASSDPGATRGYTF,TGTGCCAGCAGTGATCCGGGGGCTACGCGAGGCTACACCTTC
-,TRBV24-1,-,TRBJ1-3,CATSYSWGQGNTIYF,TGTGCCACCAGTTACTCGTGGGGGCAAGGAAACACCATATATTTT
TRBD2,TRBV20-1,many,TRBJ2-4,CSGTGTSVNIQYF,TGCAGTGGTACCGGGACTAGCGTTAACATTCAGTACTTC
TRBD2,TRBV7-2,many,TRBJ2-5,CASTNGAGGQETQYF,TGTGCCAGCACCAACGGGGCGGGAGGGCAGGAGACCCAGTACTTC
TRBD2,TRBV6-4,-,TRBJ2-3,CASSEAGGSDTQYF,TGTGCCAGCAGTGAAGCGGGAGGCTCAGATACGCAGTATTTT
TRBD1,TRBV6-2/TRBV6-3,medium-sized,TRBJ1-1,CASRPQGMSTEAFF,TGTGCCAGCAGACCACAGGGGATGAGCACTGAAGCTTTCTTT
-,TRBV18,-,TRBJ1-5,CASSNQEGSNQPQHF,TGTGCCAGCTCAAACCAGGAGGGTAGCAATCAGCCCCAGCATTTT
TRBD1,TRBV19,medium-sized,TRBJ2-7,CASSDSGTGNGQYF,TGTGCCAGTAGCGATTCCGGGACAGGTAATGGGCAGTACTTC
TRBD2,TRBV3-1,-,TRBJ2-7,CASSQGSGSRGEQYF,TGTGCCAGCAGCCAAGGTAGCGGGAGCCGAGGGGAGCAGTACTTC